This record covers a single T cell receptor (beta chain). Its antigen is as yet unknown. These data are taken from a study of cytomegalovirus exposure and HLA in healthy donors. Study findings and constraints: Among the most significant clusters, several appeared linked to common viral pathogens in a later analysis. Later analysis associated a missense DCLRE1C variant with TCR beta V- and J-gene trimming. Listed as cytomegalovirus-associated were roughly 180 TCR beta chains.

This CDR3 is built from 15 residues. PCR used 60 Vbeta primers and 13 Jbeta primers. The method was immunoSEQ multiplex PCR; TCRdb's version includes in-frame clones alone and lacks a portion of them. The sample has about 130,000 clones, about 81% seen once. Donors showed nominal health when sampled, although they likely had unrecorded immune exposures. This chain joins TRBV21-1 and TRBJ1-1; TRBD1 was called by the table and not checked on the DNA. TRBV21-1 has pseudogene status. The sequence derives from a woman aged 25-40 years in good health and CMV-seronegative. The sequencing sample was made of PBMCs. In DNA, the CDR3 is TGTGCCAGCAGCACAACAGATTCTGAGAACACTGAAGCTTTCTTT. Its protein is CASSTTDSENTEAFF.